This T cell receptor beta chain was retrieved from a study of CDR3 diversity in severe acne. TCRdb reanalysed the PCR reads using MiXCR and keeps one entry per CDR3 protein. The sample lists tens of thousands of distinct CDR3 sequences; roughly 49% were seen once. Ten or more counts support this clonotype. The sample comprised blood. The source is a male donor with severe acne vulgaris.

CDR3 in amino acids: CASSLQQGLGQPQHF. DNA for the CDR3: TGCGCCAGCAGCCTACAACAGGGACTAGGGCAGCCCCAGCATTTT. This chain links TRBV4-1 with TRBJ1-5, with TRBD1 as a possible D gene (6 bases). The CDR3 is 15 residues long. Per germline, CDR1 MGHRA and CDR2 YSYEKL. Between the trimmed V and J ends, which lost 4 bases and 7 bases, there was a span of 17 bases.